The T cell receptor beta chain described here comes from a study of blood T cell repertoires in COVID-19. This clone was seen a few times. Germline V lookup: CDR1 LNHDA, CDR2 SQIVND (reference sequence). The V and J ends lost 5 bases and 1 base respectively, with 5 bases between them. The CDR3 extends over 12 amino acids. Methods used by the authors: Nucleated cell counts were estimated from reference gene primer amplification. Using immunoSEQ multiplex PCR, the repertoire was profiled, and TCRdb retains in-frame clones only, with some absent. Clonal size and the V and J genes are those of that table, whereas D and trimming came from the DNA. The sample holds under 200,000 clones, 80% to 90% seen once.

The rearrangement uses TRBV19 and TRBJ1-1; no clear D gene. The clonotype originates from a man aged 35-49 years with active or convalescent COVID-19. The sample taken for sequencing was peripheral blood. The CDR3 reads CASSRENTEAFF. CDR3 bases: TGTGCCAGTAGTCGCGAGAACACTGAAGCTTTCTTT.